This paragraph covers one T cell receptor (beta chain) sequence. This clone appeared a few times. Its antigen target is currently unknown. Base qualities are missing; no much larger clone stands one base away. V is pruned by 2 bases and J by 1 base, leaving 1 base of the junction without a gene match. Reading from cysteine to phenylalanine, the CDR3 counts 15 amino acids. Only the CDR3 DNA stays, 45 bases, in frame from base 1. CDR1 is given as MGHRA and CDR2 as YSYEKL, both from the germline V gene. Using the immunoSEQ v4 bias-controlled multiplex PCR assay, run blinded to group allocation, TCR-beta CDR3 regions were amplified from genomic DNA. To estimate the quantities of nucleated cells and T cells in each sample, reference gene primers were included together with the TCR-beta primers. Sequencing of the libraries was performed on an Illumina MiSeq with a 100-cycle paired-end protocol. From the authors' description of their analysis: Diversity and richness were calculated in immunoSEQ Analyzer software; richness by iChao1, clonality based on Pielou evenness and Shannon diversity (0-1, higher means less diverse). CDR3 amino acid sequences together with V/J genes were queried against VDJdb for CMV, EBV and influenza A specificities, with confidence 3 and substitution 2 applied. TCR-beta amino acid clonotype overlap between villitis of unknown etiology, infectious villitis and control repertoires was assessed with the Morisita-Horn index. TCRdb took over this immuneACCESS table, retaining in-frame rearrangements with V and J assigned. Such tables are incomplete; in checked studies, under half of the missing clones stem from an unresolved V gene, and the remainder is unexplained. V and J calls and clone size are those listed in that table; D and trimming were worked out from the DNA. This sample lists around 5,700 clones; about 77% were detected once. Under 9.5% of the sample is in the top ten clones.

Five infectious villitis placentae, four with confirmed cytomegalovirus and one with Toxoplasma gondii, were included and were not matched to other groups. The mothers in the infectious villitis group were younger, had smaller fetuses, and delivered preterm or had intrauterine demise in two cases. After delivery, placentae were collected and subjected to gross and histological evaluation prior to the selection of archival tissue. Five 10-micron scrolls were cut from each FFPE block, and DNA was then isolated using the AllPrep DNA/RNA FFPE Tissue kit. DNA concentration and purity were evaluated by NanoDrop, whereas RNA quality was assessed on a Bioanalyzer. These data belong to a study of T cells in placental villitis. Regarding the research as a whole: The study tested an allograft-versus-infection hypothesis by comparing placental TCR-beta repertoires in villitis of unknown etiology, unaffected controls matched for gestational age, and infectious villitis.

What the research found in general, with its limitations: Sequencing bulk tissue could not tell helper, regulatory or cytotoxic T cells apart, could not separate maternal from fetal T cells, and left out gamma-delta receptors. Small amounts of decidua were contained in the paraffin blocks, so some of the captured T cells, especially in controls, may have been decidual rather than villous infiltrates. Higher CMV-specific clone frequencies were found in infectious CMV cases than in villitis of unknown etiology (around 0.011 vs 0.00091), and no difference in CMV-specific clone frequencies was seen between villitis of unknown etiology and controls.

The rearrangement combines TRBV4-1 with TRBJ2-1; 8 junctional bases match TRBD1. Input material: placental tissue containing maternal and fetal cells. This receptor was taken from a human patient with infectious villitis; the placental T cells may come from both mother and fetus. The CDR3 corresponds to CASSQTGGSYNEQFF. The nucleotides read TGCGCCAGCAGCCAAACAGGGGGATCCTACAATGAGCAGTTCTTC.